This T cell receptor (beta chain) was sequenced for a study of long-term antiretroviral therapy in people with HIV. General observations from the study: ART adherence was not documented, and neither viral resistance nor therapy changes had any data. Repertoires in HIV (unlike those of controls) had narrower CDR3 length ranges.

The CDR3 runs 15 residues. V gave up 7 bases and J gave up 5 bases, with 20 bases separating them. Germline values: CDR1 SNHLY, CDR2 FYNNEI. Researchers ran immunoSEQ v3.0 at survey level. Using immunoSEQ multiplex PCR, the repertoire was profiled, and TCRdb retains in-frame clones only, with some absent. Counted here are about 43,000 clones, about nine tenths occurring once; the ten biggest clones make up roughly 5%. A note on this clone: What it binds is unknown.

Before DNA extraction, 1-10 million cryopreserved PBMC were held in the samples. The sequence was obtained from a woman between 50 and 59 years old with HIV. The sample was unsorted PBMCs, taken 0.1 years before starting antiretroviral therapy. J is TRBJ1-1 and V is TRBV2, with D possibly matching TRBD1 (6 bases). Here the CDR3 DNA reads TGTGCCAGCAAGGGAGAGGCAGGGGTTCGAACTGAAGCTTTCTTT. It codes for CASKGEAGVRTEAFF.